This T cell receptor beta chain is from a study of post-analysis software for immune sequencing data. Whole-study results and caveats: Controls showed significantly higher normalized Chao1 diversity than did multiple sclerosis patients. Roughly 5 TRBV segments were significantly more frequent in patients than in controls. TRBV5-6, TRBV5-1 and TRBV20-1 were among these segments.

As concerns this clonotype: The antigen is undetermined.

Between the trimmed V and J ends, which lost 2 bases and 5 bases, there was a span of 9 bases. This CDR3 has 13 amino acids. Per germline, CDR1 MNHNY and CDR2 SVGAGI (reference sequence). Unique-molecular-identifier-tagged TCR beta cDNA libraries were used. Via MiXCR, TCRdb re-called the PCR reads, giving one row per CDR3 protein. Counted here are approximately 730,000 distinct CDR3 sequences, less than 35% occurring once; the ten biggest clones make up 0.56%. The chain couples TRBV6-6 to TRBJ1-1, with D uncertain. The sequencing input was blood. The source is a girl under 18 with multiple sclerosis. The CDR3 DNA sequence: TGTGCCAGCAGTTACACGCGTGGAACTGAAGCTTTCTTT. It specifies CASSYTRGTEAFF.